A selection of T cell receptor beta chains follows, all from one sample in a study of neoadjuvant anti-PD-1 for oral cavity cancer. Profiled with immunoSEQ multiplex PCR; TCRdb holds only in-frame clones, not every one. The sample has tens of thousands of clones, roughly 85% seen once. Sequenced here: PBMCs, sampled after nivolumab (anti-PD-1) treatment. Receptors were obtained from a person aged 35-79 years with oral cavity squamous cell carcinoma. Each CDR3 is given with its conserved first and last residue. Fields, in order: CDR3 DNA, CDR3 protein, clone size, J gene, D gene, V gene. D genes are given only for firm matches. Size is omitted from some rows. Given values are once, few, many or a class for expanded clones.

TGTGCCAGCAGCTTGGGGGGTCCTGGAAACACCATATATTTT,CASSLGGPGNTIYF,NA,TRBJ1-3,NA,TRBV5-6
TGTGCCTGGAGTGTTGGGGGGCCAGAAAAACTGTTTTTT,CAWSVGGPEKLFF,NA,TRBJ1-4,NA,TRBV30
TGCAGTGCTGGTGACAGCTACGAGCAGTACTTC,CSAGDSYEQYF,NA,TRBJ2-7,NA,TRBV20-1
TGTGCCAGCAGCTTGGCTACCGTTGGTACGCAGTATTTT,CASSLATVGTQYF,once,TRBJ2-3,NA,TRBV7-8
TGTGCCAGTAGTATCGGACAGGGGGCTAACTATGGCTACACCTTC,CASSIGQGANYGYTF,once,TRBJ1-2,TRBD1,TRBV19
TGTGCCAGCAGTGAACCTAGCGGGAGCCAAGAGACCCAGTACTTC,CASSEPSGSQETQYF,NA,TRBJ2-5,TRBD2,TRBV2
TGTGCCTGGGCATGGACTCCTGGCAATGAGCAGTTCTTC,CAWAWTPGNEQFF,few,TRBJ2-1,NA,TRBV30
TGTGCCAGCAGCACTGGACAGGGGCAAAACACAGATACGCAGTATTTT,CASSTGQGQNTDTQYF,NA,TRBJ2-3,TRBD1,TRBV9
TGCGCCAGCAGTGAAGACAGGGTGGGGCCTAGCTCCTACAATGAGCAGTTCTTC,CASSEDRVGPSSYNEQFF,NA,TRBJ2-1,TRBD1,TRBV10-2
TGCAGCGTTGAGTCCCCCGTTACCTACGAGCAGTACTTC,CSVESPVTYEQYF,NA,TRBJ2-7,NA,TRBV29-1
TGTGCCAGCAGCTTAGCGGGGATTTCCTACGAGCAGTACTTC,CASSLAGISYEQYF,few,TRBJ2-7,NA,TRBV11-1
TGTGCCAGCAGTTCGGGACTAGCGGGAGAAGAGACCCAGTACTTC,CASSSGLAGEETQYF,few,TRBJ2-5,TRBD2,TRBV6-5
TGTGCCAGTAAGCGGGGGCCGGAGAACACTGAAGCTTTCTTT,CASKRGPENTEAFF,NA,TRBJ1-1,NA,TRBV19
TGCAGCGTTGAAGAAGGGATTACGGATGGCTACACCTTC,CSVEEGITDGYTF,few,TRBJ1-2,NA,TRBV29-1
TGTGCCAGCAGTGATGTATGGGGAACGAAACGCCAAGAGCAGTACTTC,CASSDVWGTKRQEQYF,NA,TRBJ2-7,NA,TRBV6-1
TGCAGCGCCAGGGTCATGGAAAAACTGTTTTTT,CSARVMEKLFF,NA,TRBJ1-4,NA,TRBV29-1
TGTGCCTGGGCTCCCCAGTCGAACACTGAAGCTTTCTTT,CAWAPQSNTEAFF,NA,TRBJ1-1,NA,TRBV30